This T cell receptor (beta chain) derives from a study of Ad26.COV2.S vaccination and SARS-CoV-2 variants. Study-level points and caveats: Measurement of non-spike TCR breadth gave similar results in vaccine and placebo recipients.

Regarding treatment: roughly 18 received Ad26.COV2.S at low or high dose, single or two shots; 5 received placebo; per-sample allocation not given. It was on day 63 after the first vaccine or placebo injection that samples were taken. Built on an Ad26 vector, the vaccine expressed Wuhan-strain SARS-CoV-2 spike. Clones were read by immunoSEQ multiplex PCR, and TCRdb kept only the in-frame ones, dropping some. The table records approximately 460,000 clones, 89% of them present only once. Germline V gene lookup returns CDR1 SGHTA and CDR2 FQGNSA. The junction had 6 bases not matched to a gene; V was cut back by 7 bases and J by 8 bases. The CDR3 sequence is 15 residues long. Comments on this clone: No antigen is known for it.

The TCR was taken from a person aged 18-65 years who received the Ad26.COV2.S COVID-19 vaccine or a placebo. This rearrangement joins TRBV7-2 to TRBJ2-1; 15 bases match TRBD2. This specimen consisted of peripheral blood, obtained in a trial of Ad26.COV2.S vaccine versus placebo. The CDR3 DNA reads TGTGCCAGCATGCGGACTAGCGGGAGGGTGGATGAGCAGTTCTTC. Translating it yields CASMRTSGRVDEQFF.